This passage covers 20 T cell receptor beta chains from one sample sequenced in a study of cytomegalovirus exposure and HLA in healthy donors. Data came from immunoSEQ multiplex PCR; TCRdb stores just in-frame clones and leaves some out. The table has about 240,000 clones, around 88% seen once. Source material: PBMCs. These receptors all come from a woman younger than 45 in good health and CMV-seropositive.

This rearrangement joins TRBV30 to TRBJ2-5; possible D gene TRBD2, 6 bases. The length of the CDR3 is 13 residues. Per the germline V gene, CDR1 is GTSNPN and CDR2 is SVGIG (reference sequence). Trimming removed 5 bases from V and 3 bases from J, with 13 bases in between. The CDR3 DNA sequence: TGTGCCTGGGCGGGGACCAGCGAAGAGACCCAGTACTTC. Translation: CAWAGTSEETQYF.

The chain uses TRBV6-6 and TRBJ1-4; 8 bases fit TRBD1. This CDR3 has 15 residues. Germline trimming cut 2 bases from V and 5 bases from J; bases unmatched to any gene: 4. Germline CDR1 reads MNHNY; CDR2 reads SVGAGI (reference sequence). DNA for the CDR3: TGTGCCAGCAGTTACGTGCAGGGGGCAAATGAAAAACTGTTTTTT. Amino acid sequence: CASSYVQGANEKLFF.

This chain links TRBV5-1 with TRBJ2-2; 14 positions agree with TRBD2. CDR1 is SGHRS, CDR2 YFSETQ, per germline. The CDR3 is 16 amino acids. V gave up 4 bases and J gave up 7 bases; unmatched junction bases: 6. CDR3 protein: CASSTGLAGVNGELFF. DNA of the CDR3: TGCGCCAGCAGCACGGGACTAGCGGGAGTTAACGGGGAGCTGTTTTTT.

The chain has TRBV28 and TRBJ1-2, with D maybe TRBD1 (5 bases). Germline values: CDR1 MDHEN, CDR2 SYDVKM. Trimming shortened V by 3 bases and J by 8 bases, and 10 bases separated the two germline ends. This CDR3 has 12 residues. CDR3 sequence (DNA): TGTGCCAGCAGTTTCAGGGATTTCGGCTACACCTTC. It yields the protein CASSFRDFGYTF.

The chain has TRBV19 and TRBJ2-1, with 9 bases identical to TRBD2. V lost 5 bases, J lost 6 bases, and 8 bases stayed unmatched. The CDR3 has 15 amino acids. The V gene's germline CDR1 is LNHDA and CDR2 SQIVND (reference sequence). The CDR3 DNA sequence: TGTGCCAGTAGTCGATATAGCGGGAGTTTCAATGAGCAGTTCTTC. It encodes CASSRYSGSFNEQFF.

The chain links TRBV27 to TRBJ1-4; TRBD1 aligns across 7 bases. The CDR3 spans 17 residues. Losses at the gene ends were 2 bases for V and 7 bases for J; bases not matched to a gene: 13. Germline-derived CDR1 and CDR2 are MNHEY and SMNVEV (reference sequence). CDR3 sequence reads: CASSLSVGDSLSEKLFF. The CDR3 region has the DNA TGTGCCAGCAGTTTAAGTGTAGGGGACAGTCTAAGTGAAAAACTGTTTTTT.

The CDR3 loop is CASSLGRGPETQYF. The CDR3 DNA reads TGCGCCAGCAGCTTGGGACGCGGCCCTGAGACCCAGTACTTC. The chain employs TRBV5-1 and TRBJ2-5; D remains ambiguous. The CDR3 runs 14 residues. Trimming shortened V by 0 bases and J by 5 bases, and 11 bases separated the two germline ends. Germline lookup yields CDR1 SGHRS and CDR2 YFSETQ.

This chain connects TRBV9 to TRBJ2-5; 7 positions agree with TRBD2. The CDR3 totals 16 residues. With 2 bases clipped from V and 2 bases from J, the junction kept 9 bases outside the gene matches. Germline CDR1 SGDLS, CDR2 YYNGEE. The DNA of the CDR3 is TGTGCCAGCAGCGTTAGGTCCAGCGGGGCTCAAGAGACCCAGTACTTC. Protein: CASSVRSSGAQETQYF.

The rearrangement joins TRBV7-6 to TRBJ2-5; D gene unclear. The CDR3 consists of 14 residues. V lost 5 bases and J 5 bases, leaving 15 bases between the germline ends. Germline CDR1 reads SGHVS; CDR2 reads FNYEAQ. CDR3: CASSPGSALETQYF. CDR3 in DNA: TGTGCCAGCAGCCCCGGGTCGGCGTTGGAGACCCAGTACTTC.

The chain carries TRBV27 and TRBJ1-2, with D possibly matching TRBD1 (5 bases). CDR3 length: 15 residues. Germline CDR1 reads MNHEY; CDR2 reads SMNVEV (reference sequence). The germline V and J ends were trimmed by 3 bases and 3 bases, with 14 bases remaining between them. CDR3 bases: TGTGCCAGCAGTTTTACACCTGACAGCTACTATGGCTACACCTTC. Amino acids: CASSFTPDSYYGYTF.

This clone has a single count. Here the CDR3 DNA reads TGCGCCAGCAGCTTGGTCGCCGGGGACATGAACACTGAAGCTTTCTTT. Protein sequence: CASSLVAGDMNTEAFF. The chain is built from TRBV5-1 and TRBJ1-1; tentative D call: TRBD1 (6 bases). This CDR3 is built from 16 residues. CDR1 and CDR2 from the germline V gene are SGHRS and YFSETQ. Trimming stripped 0 bases from V and 0 bases from J, with 12 bases between.

The chain joins TRBV5-1 to TRBJ2-3, with 10 nucleotides matching TRBD2. This CDR3 has 16 amino acids. Germline CDR1 is SGHRS and CDR2 is YFSETQ. Losses at the gene ends were 2 bases for V and 2 bases for J; bases not matched to a gene: 5. The DNA for the CDR3 is TGCGCCAGCAGCTTAAGGACTAGCGGAAACACAGATACGCAGTATTTT. Amino acid sequence: CASSLRTSGNTDTQYF.

The rearrangement uses TRBV28 and TRBJ2-3, with 11 bases lining up with TRBD2. The V segment lost 3 bases and the J segment 5 bases; nucleotides outside the gene matches: 4. Per the germline V gene, CDR1 is MDHEN and CDR2 is SYDVKM. This CDR3 spans 15 amino acids. Here the CDR3 reads CASSFLAGGQDTQYF. The CDR3 DNA follows: TGTGCCAGCAGTTTCTTAGCGGGAGGGCAAGATACGCAGTATTTT.

The CDR3 here is CASSQSVSPEAFF. CDR3 nucleotides: TGCGCCAGCAGCCAGAGCGTGAGTCCTGAAGCTTTCTTT. The V call is TRBV4-1, the J call TRBJ1-1; D not resolved. This CDR3 spans 13 amino acids. From germline, CDR1 is MGHRA and CDR2 YSYEKL. Deletions cut 3 bases from V and 6 bases from J, with 11 bases between.

This clone was observed once. V gene TRBV6-5 combines with J gene TRBJ2-1; 7 positions agree with TRBD2. There are 15 residues in the CDR3. Germline loops: CDR1 MNHEY, CDR2 SVGAGI. Trimming took 0 bases from V and 7 from J; bases not matched to a gene: 6. Here the CDR3 reads CASSYSDLAANEQFF. In DNA, the CDR3 is TGTGCCAGCAGTTACTCGGATCTAGCGGCTAATGAGCAGTTCTTC.

This sequence joins TRBV29-1 and TRBJ1-5, with D perhaps matching TRBD1 (5 bases). This CDR3 spans 12 amino acids. CDR1 and CDR2 from the germline V gene are SQVTM and ANQGSEA. V lost 5 bases, J lost 8 bases, and 13 bases lay in between. The CDR3 sequence is CSVWTPGEPQHF. DNA for the CDR3: TGCAGCGTTTGGACACCGGGGGAGCCCCAGCATTTT.

The rearrangement uses TRBV27 and TRBJ1-5; a weak D match, TRBD1 (5 bases). Germline-derived CDR1 and CDR2 are MNHEY and SMNVEV (reference sequence). This CDR3 comprises 14 residues. V was pared by 3 bases and J by 6 bases, with 12 bases between. As DNA, the CDR3 is TGTGCCAGCAGTTTGTCCGGGGGACGTCAGCCCCAGCATTTT. Translating it yields CASSLSGGRQPQHF.

The genes are TRBV27 and TRBJ2-2; 11 bases are shared with TRBD2. V lost 7 bases, J lost 4 bases, and 14 bases stayed unmatched. Per the germline V gene, CDR1 is MNHEY and CDR2 is SMNVEV (reference sequence). The CDR3 is 18 residues long. The CDR3 sequence is CASTPTGTSGITTGELFF. CDR3 sequence (DNA): TGTGCCAGCACCCCCACCGGGACTAGCGGTATAACCACCGGGGAGCTGTTTTTT.

The genes are TRBV27 and TRBJ1-2; 12 bases are a match to TRBD1. CDR3 size: 13 residues. Germline CDR1 and CDR2: MNHEY and SMNVEV (reference sequence). The V segment lost 5 bases and the J segment 9 bases; nucleotides outside the gene matches: 4. CDR3 DNA: TGTGCCAGCAGTCGGGACAGGGGGCATCGCTACACCTTC. Encoded protein: CASSRDRGHRYTF.

Many counts were recorded for this clone. This sequence joins TRBV5-1 and TRBJ2-1, with 9 bases identical to TRBD1. CDR1 is SGHRS and CDR2 is YFSETQ in the germline V gene. The CDR3 totals 15 residues. V trimming: 0 bases; J trimming: 5 bases; junction bases outside the gene matches: 3. CDR3 residues: CASSLGQGVHNEQFF. The CDR3 DNA reads as TGCGCCAGCAGCTTGGGACAGGGGGTCCACAATGAGCAGTTCTTC. Full variable domain (rest looked up from reference TRBV5-1 and TRBJ2-1): KAGVTQTPRYLIKTRGQQVTLSCSPISGHRSVSWYQQTPGQGLQFLFEYFSETQRNKGNFPGRFSGRQFSNSRSEMNVSTLELGDSALYLCASSLGQGVHNEQFFGPGTRLTVL.